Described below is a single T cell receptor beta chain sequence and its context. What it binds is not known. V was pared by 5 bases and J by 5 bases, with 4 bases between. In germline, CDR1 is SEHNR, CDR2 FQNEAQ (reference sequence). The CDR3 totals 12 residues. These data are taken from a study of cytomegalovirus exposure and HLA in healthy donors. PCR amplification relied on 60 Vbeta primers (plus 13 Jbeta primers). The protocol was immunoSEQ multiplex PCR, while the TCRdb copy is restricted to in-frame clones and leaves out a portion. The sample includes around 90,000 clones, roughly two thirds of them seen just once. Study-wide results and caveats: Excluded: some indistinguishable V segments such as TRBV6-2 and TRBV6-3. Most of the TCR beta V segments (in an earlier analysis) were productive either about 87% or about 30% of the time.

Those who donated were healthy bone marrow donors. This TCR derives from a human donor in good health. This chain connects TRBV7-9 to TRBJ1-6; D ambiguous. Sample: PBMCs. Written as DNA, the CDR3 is TGTGCCAGCAGCCCCAATAATTCACCCCTCCACTTT. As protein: CASSPNNSPLHF.